Listed here are 11 T cell receptor beta chains from one sample, sequenced in a study of cytomegalovirus exposure and HLA in healthy donors (dated by TCRdb to the late 2010s). Libraries were constructed by the immunoSEQ multiplex PCR assay. For the multiplex PCR, a mixture combining 60 forward primers for TCR Vbeta segments and 13 reverse primers for TCR Jbeta segments was used. TCRdb retrieved this table from immuneACCESS and kept in-frame rearrangements only. Not all clones are present; in checked studies, unresolved V genes account for under half, and no reason is known for the remainder. In this sample the table shows about 170,000 clones, approximately 65% of which occur a single time. The top ten clonotypes cover 2.5% to 3% of the sample. The specimen was PBMCs. These receptors were obtained from a man in his forties in good health and CMV-seronegative.

V gene TRBV11-2 combines with J gene TRBJ1-3; maybe TRBD1 (6 bases). The CDR3 is 17 residues long. Trimming cost V 2 bases and J 5 bases, with 19 bases left between them. Germline loops: CDR1 SGHAT, CDR2 FQNNGV. For the CDR3, the DNA is TGTGCCAGCAGCTTAATAGGGGGGGCGCGTAGAAGAAACACCATATATTTT. Translation gives CASSLIGGARRRNTIYF.

This clone was detected only a few times. V and J are TRBV5-1 and TRBJ1-1, with D unresolved. V lost 2 bases and J lost 2, with 10 bases in between. The CDR3 covers 14 residues. In germline, CDR1 is SGHRS, CDR2 YFSETQ. The CDR3 DNA reads as TGCGCCAGCAGCTTTGGGGAGGGAAACACTGAAGCTTTCTTT. Amino acids: CASSFGEGNTEAFF.

The gene calls are TRBV18 and TRBJ2-1; D unresolved. Germline V gene data show CDR1 as KGHSH and CDR2 as LQKENI. The CDR3 totals 14 residues. Trimming took off 3 bases at V and 5 bases at J, with 11 bases between the two ends. CDR3 nucleotides: TGTGCCAGCTCACCCTCGCAGTCCGACAATGAGCAGTTCTTC. Protein: CASSPSQSDNEQFF.

There are a few counts of this clone. The chain combines TRBV5-1 with TRBJ1-4, with 7 bases fitting TRBD1. The CDR3 spans 15 residues. CDR1 and CDR2 from the germline V gene are SGHRS and YFSETQ. Trimming at V came to 0 bases and at J to 4 bases, leaving 3 bases not matched to a gene. The CDR3 DNA is TGCGCCAGCAGCTTGGATACAGGGGATAATGAAAAACTGTTTTTT. This sequence encodes CASSLDTGDNEKLFF.

This clone was seen only once. The chain joins TRBV19 to TRBJ1-2; perhaps TRBD1 as D (6 bases). Germline V gene lookup returns CDR1 LNHDA and CDR2 SQIVND (reference sequence). CDR3 length: 16 amino acids. Trimming removed 8 bases at V and 4 bases at J, with 23 bases between. The chain's CDR3 is CASSLSLGQLIYGYTF. In nucleotides, the CDR3 is TGTGCCAGTTCCCTTAGTCTTGGACAGTTAATCTATGGCTACACCTTC.

The V and J genes are TRBV28 and TRBJ1-1, with TRBD1 matching over 9 bases. The CDR3 consists of 13 residues. Germline assignment: CDR1 MDHEN and CDR2 SYDVKM. V gave up 7 bases and J gave up 4 bases; unmatched junction bases: 4. The CDR3 loop reads CASITGGVTEAFF. CDR3 DNA sequence: TGTGCCAGCATTACAGGGGGCGTCACTGAAGCTTTCTTT.

This chain uses TRBV16 with TRBJ1-3; D gene ambiguous. This CDR3 spans 14 amino acids. Trimming left V 3 bases short and J 3 bases short, with 9 bases between. From germline, CDR1 is KGHSY and CDR2 FQNENV. CDR3 coding DNA: TGTGCCAGCAGCCAGTTAACAGTTGGAAACACCATATATTTT. Translated: CASSQLTVGNTIYF.

The chain uses TRBV30 and TRBJ2-1, with TRBD2 matching over 8 bases. The CDR3 has 15 residues. The V segment lost 7 bases and the J segment 3 bases; nucleotides outside the gene matches: 11. Looked up from germline, CDR1 is GTSNPN and CDR2 is SVGIG (reference sequence). CDR3: CASTLAGLGYNEQFF. CDR3 DNA sequence: TGTGCCTCTACACTCGCGGGACTAGGCTACAATGAGCAGTTCTTC.

This clone was recorded only once. The chain couples TRBV2 to TRBJ2-5; no clear D gene. CDR3 size: 13 residues. V gave up 5 bases and J gave up 3 bases, with 10 bases separating them. Germline V lookup: CDR1 SNHLY, CDR2 FYNNEI. CDR3 in amino acids: CASSLLIKETQYF. CDR3 DNA sequence: TGTGCCAGCAGTCTCCTAATTAAAGAGACCCAGTACTTC.

This clone was counted only a few times. This chain joins TRBV19 and TRBJ2-1; tentative D call: TRBD2 (5 bases). The V and J ends lost 7 bases and 0 bases respectively, with 10 bases between them. The CDR3 consists of 14 residues. The germline CDR1 and CDR2 sequences are LNHDA and SQIVND (reference sequence). The CDR3 nucleotides are TGTGCCAGTACCTACGGAGGCTCCTACAATGAGCAGTTCTTC. This translates into CASTYGGSYNEQFF.

The chain uses TRBV5-4 and TRBJ2-5; 10 bases map to TRBD1. V dropped 4 bases and J dropped 3; count of bases not matched to a gene: 15. Per germline, CDR1 SGHNT and CDR2 YYREEE (reference sequence). This CDR3 spans 18 amino acids. The DNA for the CDR3 is TGTGCCAGCAGCCCTGACAGGGGGCGATCGGGCTTCGAAGAGACCCAGTACTTC. Amino acid sequence: CASSPDRGRSGFEETQYF. Full variable domain (missing parts from reference TRBV5-4 and TRBJ2-5): ETGVTQSPTHLIKTRGQQVTLRCSSQSGHNTVSWYQQALGQGPQFIFQYYREEENGRGNFPPRFSGLQFPNYSSELNVNALELDDSALYLCASSPDRGRSGFEETQYFGPGTRLLVL.